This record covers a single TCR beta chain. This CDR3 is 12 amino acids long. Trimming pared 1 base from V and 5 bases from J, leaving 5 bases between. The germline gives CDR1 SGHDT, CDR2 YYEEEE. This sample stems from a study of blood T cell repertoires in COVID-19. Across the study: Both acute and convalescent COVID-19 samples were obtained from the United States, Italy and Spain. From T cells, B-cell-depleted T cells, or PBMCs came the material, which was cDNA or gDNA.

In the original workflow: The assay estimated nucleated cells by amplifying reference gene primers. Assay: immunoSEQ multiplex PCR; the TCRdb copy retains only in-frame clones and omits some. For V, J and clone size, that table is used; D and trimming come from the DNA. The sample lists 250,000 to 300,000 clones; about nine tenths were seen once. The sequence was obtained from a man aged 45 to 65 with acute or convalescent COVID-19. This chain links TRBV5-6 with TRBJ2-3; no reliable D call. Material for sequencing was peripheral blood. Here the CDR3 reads CASSLTEDTQYF. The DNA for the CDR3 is TGTGCCAGCAGCTTGACAGAAGATACGCAGTATTTT.